The 17 T cell receptor beta chains below come from one sample, sequenced in a study of cytomegalovirus exposure and HLA in healthy donors. PCR amplification relied on 60 Vbeta primers (plus 13 Jbeta primers). Data came from immunoSEQ multiplex PCR; TCRdb stores just in-frame clones and leaves some out. This table holds some 150,000 clones, about 72% found once. Material for sequencing was PBMCs. The receptor source for this set is a man aged 25-40 years in good health and CMV-seropositive.

V usage is TRBV28 and J usage is TRBJ2-5; 11 bases fit TRBD2. The length of the CDR3 is 16 residues. Germline V gene lookup returns CDR1 MDHEN and CDR2 SYDVKM. With V trimmed by 4 bases and J by 10 bases, 14 bases remained unmatched. This CDR3 is CASSSPPGLAVHDQYF. DNA for the CDR3: TGTGCCAGCAGTTCGCCCCCGGGACTAGCGGTTCATGACCAGTACTTC. Variable domain in full (rest from reference TRBV28 and TRBJ2-5): DVKVTQSSRYLVKRTGEKVFLECVQDMDHENMFWYRQDPGLGLRLIYFSYDVKMKEKGDIPEGYSVSREKKERFSLILESASTNQTSMYLCASSSPPGLAVHDQYFGPGTRLLVL.

This clone has just one count. The chain has TRBV29-1 and TRBJ2-3, with TRBD2 as a possible D gene (5 bases). The CDR3 extends over 13 amino acids. Deletions cut 4 bases from V and 5 bases from J, with 13 bases between. Germline CDR1 SQVTM, CDR2 ANQGSEA. CDR3 coding DNA: TGCAGCGTTGGAACGACCAGCGGAGATACGCAGTATTTT. As protein: CSVGTTSGDTQYF.

This CDR3 reads CASGETGARYEQYF. Written as DNA, the CDR3 is TGCGCCAGCGGGGAAACAGGGGCGAGGTACGAGCAGTACTTC. The chain uses TRBV23-1 and TRBJ2-7; 7 bases agree with TRBD1. TRBV23-1 is placed among ORFs of uncertain function. V gave up 8 bases and J gave up 4 bases; unmatched junction bases: 11. This CDR3 spans 14 amino acids.

The gene calls are TRBV30 and TRBJ1-6, with D possibly TRBD1 on 5 matching bases. The CDR3 totals 15 residues. The V and J ends lost 0 bases and 9 bases respectively, with 15 bases between them. CDR1 is GTSNPN and CDR2 is SVGIG in the germline V gene (reference sequence). This CDR3 is CAWSVGSRVSSPLHF. DNA for the CDR3: TGTGCCTGGAGTGTGGGGTCCAGGGTGAGTTCACCCCTCCACTTT.

The chain employs TRBV2 and TRBJ2-1; perhaps TRBD1 as D (5 bases). Trimming stripped 4 bases from V and 7 bases from J, with 11 bases between. The germline V gene has CDR1 SNHLY and CDR2 FYNNEI. The CDR3 length is 13 residues. The CDR3 bases are TGTGCCAGCAGTGGAGACAGAAGTAATGAGCAGTTCTTC. Amino acids: CASSGDRSNEQFF. Supplemented by reference TRBV2 and TRBJ2-1, the full variable domain reads EPEVTQTPSHQVTQMGQEVILRCVPISNHLYFYWYRQILGQKVEFLVSFYNNEISEKSEIFDDQFSVERPDGSNFTLKIRSTKLEDSAMYFCASSGDRSNEQFFGPGTRLTVL.

The rearrangement joins TRBV19 to TRBJ1-3, with a possible D match to TRBD1 (6 bases). Per the germline V gene, CDR1 is LNHDA and CDR2 is SQIVND (reference sequence). The CDR3 is 16 amino acids. The V gene lost 0 bases and the J gene lost 0 bases, with 9 bases spanning the gap. This chain's CDR3 is CASSIDLDSSGNTIYF. CDR3 nucleotide sequence: TGTGCCAGTAGTATAGATCTGGACAGCTCTGGAAACACCATATATTTT.

The rearrangement uses TRBV7-8 and TRBJ1-2, with D hard to call. The CDR3 length is 15 residues. CDR1 is SGHVS, CDR2 FQNEAQ, per germline. Trimming cost V 5 bases and J 3 bases, with 16 bases left between them. The CDR3 DNA reads as TGTGCCAGCAGCCGACGGTGGTGGGCTTACTATGGCTACACCTTC. It yields the protein CASSRRWWAYYGYTF.

The chain combines TRBV6-6 with TRBJ1-3; D uncertain. This CDR3 comprises 14 residues. Germline V gives CDR1 MNHNY, CDR2 SVGAGI (reference sequence). The V end lost 4 bases, the J end lost 0 bases, and 7 bases lay between the germline ends. The CDR3 loop is CASSSTISGNTIYF. The CDR3 DNA follows: TGTGCCAGCAGTTCGACAATCTCTGGAAACACCATATATTTT.

The rearrangement links TRBV2 to TRBJ1-6; D is undetermined. Trimming took 6 bases from V and 8 from J, leaving 8 bases between them. CDR1 is SNHLY, CDR2 FYNNEI, per germline. The CDR3 has 12 residues. The CDR3 is CASSVTDSPLHF. Written as DNA, the CDR3 is TGTGCCAGCAGCGTTACGGATTCACCCCTCCACTTT.

This clone was seen just once. CDR3 sequence (DNA): TGTGCCATCAGTGAGTCGATGGGAGGGGAAGAGACCCAGTACTTC. Translated, it gives CAISESMGGEETQYF. This sequence joins TRBV10-3 and TRBJ2-5, with 7 bases that match TRBD2. CDR1 is ENHRY, CDR2 SYGVKD, per germline. V was pared by 0 bases and J by 3 bases, with 4 bases of the junction left unmatched. The CDR3 runs 15 residues.

The CDR3 nucleotides are TGTGCCAGCAGTTTAGTAGGGGATGAGCAGTTCTTC. Protein product: CASSLVGDEQFF. The chain is built from TRBV27 and TRBJ2-1; a weak D match, TRBD1 (5 bases). The CDR3 runs to 12 residues. CDR1 and CDR2 from the germline V gene are MNHEY and SMNVEV (reference sequence). Trimming took off 2 bases at V and 8 bases at J, with 7 bases between the two ends.

This chain joins TRBV27 and TRBJ2-7; D is perhaps TRBD2 (6 bases). V lost 5 bases and J lost 2, with 13 bases in between. The germline V gene encodes CDR1 MNHEY and CDR2 SMNVEV (reference sequence). The CDR3 sequence is 14 residues long. The CDR3 reads CASSPTGDAYEQYF. As DNA, the CDR3 is TGTGCCAGCAGTCCCACGGGGGATGCCTACGAGCAGTACTTC.

The chain recombines TRBV4-1 with TRBJ1-5, with D uncertain. Looked up from germline, CDR1 is MGHRA and CDR2 is YSYEKL. The CDR3 covers 12 residues. The V end was cut by 0 bases, the J end by 8 bases, with 5 bases between. The CDR3 DNA is TGCGCCAGCAGCCAAGAATCCGAGCCCCAGCATTTT. Amino acid sequence: CASSQESEPQHF.

The V call is TRBV7-9, the J call TRBJ2-5, with D unclear. This CDR3 is 11 amino acids long. V lost 7 bases and J lost 5, with 8 bases in between. Germline V gene lookup returns CDR1 SEHNR and CDR2 FQNEAQ (reference sequence). The CDR3 sequence is CASTPVETQYF. The CDR3 region has the DNA TGTGCCAGCACCCCGGTGGAGACCCAGTACTTC.

The rearrangement links TRBV7-2 to TRBJ2-1; D unresolved. The CDR3 totals 15 residues. Germline V gene data show CDR1 as SGHTA and CDR2 as FQGNSA. Trimming pared 2 bases from V and 0 bases from J, leaving 8 bases between. The CDR3 protein is CASSLTGSSYNEQFF. CDR3 sequence (DNA): TGTGCCAGCAGCTTAACGGGTAGCTCCTACAATGAGCAGTTCTTC. Filled out from reference TRBV7-2 and TRBJ2-1, the complete variable domain reads GAGVSQSPSNKVTEKGKDVELRCDPISGHTALYWYRQSLGQGLEFLIYFQGNSAPDKSGLPSDRFSAERTGGSVSTLTIQRTQQEDSAVYLCASSLTGSSYNEQFFGPGTRLTVL.

The chain has TRBV7-7 and TRBJ2-2; a weak D match, TRBD2 (6 bases). Trimming removed 1 base from V and 8 bases from J, with 11 bases in between. The germline V gene has CDR1 SSHAT and CDR2 FNYEAQ (reference sequence). The CDR3 loop spans 14 amino acids. The CDR3 coding sequence is TGTGCCAGCAGCTTAGAGGCGGGGATTGGGGAGCTGTTTTTT. It translates to CASSLEAGIGELFF.

The chain has TRBV19 and TRBJ1-6, with D possibly being TRBD1 (6 bases). This CDR3 comprises 14 residues. CDR1 is LNHDA, CDR2 SQIVND, per germline (reference sequence). V was pared by 9 bases and J by 13 bases, with 22 bases between. CDR3 region: CASADTGPGRPLHF. In DNA, the CDR3 is TGTGCCAGCGCGGATACAGGGCCCGGTCGGCCCCTCCACTTT.